Listed here are 31 T cell receptor beta chains from one sample, sequenced in a study of blood T cells in healthy people across ages. A J-beta primer mix and a sample-barcoded 5' primer were used in a second PCR of about 7 to 12 cycles. TCRdb re-called the 5' RACE reads through MiXCR, storing one row per CDR3 protein. The sample records over 750,000 distinct CDR3 sequences, around 25% being singletons. These same data were also listed under a study on T cells of mothers and their children.

Sequenced sample: blood. These receptors were taken from a boy younger than 18 in good health.

The chain employs TRBV11-2 and TRBJ2-2, with no clear D. Germline loops: CDR1 SGHAT, CDR2 FQNNGV. V lost 5 bases, J lost 4 bases, and 11 bases lay in between. The CDR3 covers 14 residues. CDR3 bases: TGTGCCAGCAGCCCAAAACGGGTCACCGGGGAGCTGTTTTTT. Amino acid sequence: CASSPKRVTGELFF.

The table lists this clonotype with a few counts. This chain connects TRBV6-1 to TRBJ2-2; 7 bases are shared with TRBD2. Germline V gene sequence: CDR1 MNHNS, CDR2 SASEGT. The CDR3 has 16 amino acids. V shed 7 bases and J 3 bases; nucleotides not matched to a gene: 11. The CDR3 sequence is CASTDGGTSYTGELFF. Written as DNA, the CDR3 is TGTGCCAGCACTGACGGGGGGACTTCATACACCGGGGAGCTGTTTTTT.

The chain combines TRBV4-1 with TRBJ1-2; D is unresolved. The germline CDR1 and CDR2 sequences are MGHRA and YSYEKL. The CDR3 has 12 residues. Trimming removed 0 bases from V and 7 bases from J, with 6 bases in between. The CDR3 is CASSQDNSGYTF. As DNA, the CDR3 is TGCGCCAGCAGCCAAGATAACAGTGGCTACACCTTC.

This clonotype was counted only a few times. The chain is built from TRBV10-3 and TRBJ2-5, with TRBD1 as a possible D gene (6 bases). Trimming pared 10 bases from V and 0 bases from J, leaving 12 bases between. CDR3 size: 13 residues. Looked up from germline, CDR1 is ENHRY and CDR2 is SYGVKD. The DNA for the CDR3 is TGTGCCACCCTGAGGGACAACCAAGAGACCCAGTACTTC. This sequence encodes CATLRDNQETQYF.

The V and J genes are TRBV20-1 and TRBJ2-7; 8 bases align to TRBD2. Germline V gives CDR1 DFQATT, CDR2 SNEGSKA (reference sequence). J lost 4 bases, V lost 3 bases, and 11 bases had no gene match. CDR3 size: 15 residues. The CDR3 DNA sequence: TGCAGTGCTAGGGGGGACGCGGGAGGTGGGTACGAGCAGTACTTC. As protein: CSARGDAGGGYEQYF.

This chain joins TRBV29-1 and TRBJ2-5; 7 nucleotides agree with TRBD2. J lost 4 bases, V lost 6 bases, and 8 bases had no gene match. The CDR3 extends over 13 amino acids. Germline V lookup: CDR1 SQVTM, CDR2 ANQGSEA. CDR3 DNA: TGCAGCGTCCCGGGCGGGGGAGTAGAGACCCAGTACTTC. This sequence encodes CSVPGGGVETQYF. Full variable domain (outside the CDR3, taken from reference TRBV29-1 and TRBJ2-5): SAVISQKPSRDICQRGTSLTIQCQVDSQVTMMFWYRQQPGQSLTLIATANQGSEATYESGFVIDKFPISRPNLTFSTLTVSNMSPEDSSIYLCSVPGGGVETQYFGPGTRLLVL.

This clonotype was counted between two and nine times. The rearrangement joins TRBV29-1 to TRBJ1-2, with TRBD1 as a possible D gene (6 bases). The germline V and J ends were trimmed by 5 bases and 4 bases, with 8 bases remaining between them. CDR3 length: 11 residues. Looked up from germline, CDR1 is SQVTM and CDR2 is ANQGSEA. For the CDR3, the DNA is TGCAGCGTTACAGGGACCTATGGCTACACCTTC. This gives the protein CSVTGTYGYTF.

Only a few counts were recorded for this clonotype. The chain combines TRBV29-1 with TRBJ2-1; D might be TRBD1 or TRBD2, each matching 5 bases. CDR1 and CDR2 from the germline V gene are SQVTM and ANQGSEA. V was shortened by 6 bases and J by 5 bases, with 17 bases between the two germline ends. The CDR3 is 14 residues long. The DNA for the CDR3 is TGCAGCGTGGGACGCCTTAGTGCGGACAATGAGCAGTTCTTC. Encoded protein: CSVGRLSADNEQFF.

The chain recombines TRBV7-6 with TRBJ1-6; no clear D gene. Trimming took 3 bases from V and 1 from J, leaving 7 bases between them. Germline V gene lookup returns CDR1 SGHVS and CDR2 FNYEAQ. This CDR3 is 15 amino acids long. This CDR3 is CASSLEPSYNSPLHF. CDR3 DNA sequence: TGTGCCAGCAGCTTGGAACCTTCCTATAATTCACCCCTCCACTTT.

The J gene is TRBJ2-1, the V gene TRBV11-3, with D hard to call. The V end was cut by 3 bases, the J end by 2 bases, with 11 bases between. This CDR3 is 15 amino acids long. Germline V gene sequence: CDR1 SGHNT, CDR2 YENEEA. This CDR3 reads CASSFFPETYNEQFF. The CDR3 nucleotides read TGTGCCAGCAGCTTTTTCCCTGAGACCTACAATGAGCAGTTCTTC.

This clonotype has only a few counts. The chain uses TRBV4-1 and TRBJ2-5; D not resolved. The tail of the sequence fits TRBJ2-1 better, so the J call may be wrong. CDR3 size: 14 residues. Germline CDR1 reads MGHRA; CDR2 reads YSYEKL. In nucleotides, the CDR3 is TGCGCCAGCAGCCAGCCGGTTAGTAGTAATGAGCAGTTCTTC. Encoded protein: CASSQPVSSNEQFF.

To note about this clonotype: A junction boundary mismatches the germline segment, possibly from a read error. CDR3 in DNA: TGTACCAGCAGCTACCGGGACAGACCTTATGGCTACACCTTC. Amino acid sequence: CTSSYRDRPYGYTF. The rearrangement links TRBV3-1 to TRBJ1-2, with 7 bases matching TRBD1. The germline gives CDR1 LGHDT, CDR2 YNNKEL (reference sequence). The CDR3 covers 14 residues.

CDR3 in amino acids: CASSSGQFTDTQYF. In DNA, the CDR3 is TGTGCCAGCAGCTCGGGACAGTTCACAGATACGCAGTATTTT. V gene TRBV7-2 combines with J gene TRBJ2-3; 7 bases are a match to TRBD1. There are 14 residues in the CDR3. Germline V gene lookup returns CDR1 SGHTA and CDR2 FQGNSA. V lost 4 bases, J lost 2 bases, and 3 bases stayed unmatched.

This chain joins TRBV6-6 and TRBJ2-1, with TRBD2 matching 7 bases. The J call may be incorrect, as the DNA end agrees better with TRBJ2-5. The CDR3 covers 15 residues. The V gene's germline CDR1 is MNHNY and CDR2 SVGAGI (reference sequence). Written as DNA, the CDR3 is TGTGCCAGAGCCGGGACTAATCTTGATCGGGGGACCCAGTACTTC. Translation: CARAGTNLDRGTQYF.

This clonotype appeared a few times. The chain couples TRBV28 to TRBJ1-2; no clear D. In germline, CDR1 is MDHEN, CDR2 SYDVKM. With 8 bases removed from V and 2 bases from J, the gap between germline ends came to 9 bases. The CDR3 covers 12 residues. CDR3 loop: CASAFGNYGYTF. The DNA of the CDR3 is TGTGCCAGCGCCTTCGGAAACTATGGCTACACCTTC.

Details on this clonotype: Its ends do not fully match the called genes, so a read error is possible. The chain is built from TRBV9 and TRBJ2-7; 8 nucleotides match TRBD1. The CDR3 is 15 amino acids. CDR1 SGDLS and CDR2 YYNGEE come from the germline V gene. The CDR3 nucleotides are TGTGCTAGCAGCGTAGACAGGGGTGGAACCTACGAGCAGTACTTC. This gives the protein CASSVDRGGTYEQYF.

There are a few counts of this clonotype. V and J are TRBV20-1 and TRBJ2-7; possibly TRBD1 or TRBD2 for D (5 bases each). CDR3 length: 14 residues. The V and J ends lost 6 bases and 2 bases respectively, with 17 bases between them. Germline CDR1 DFQATT, CDR2 SNEGSKA (reference sequence). Here the CDR3 reads CSALGDRPPYEQYF. Written as DNA, the CDR3 is TGCAGTGCCCTTGGGGACCGACCTCCCTACGAGCAGTACTTC.

A few counts support this clonotype. The chain carries TRBV2 and TRBJ2-1; D tentatively reads TRBD1 or TRBD2 (6 bases each). Germline V CDR1 and CDR2: SNHLY, FYNNEI. V shed 9 bases and J shed 3 bases, with 21 bases lying between them. The CDR3 length is 16 residues. The CDR3 region is CASQVVGGGFYNEQFF. The CDR3 DNA reads as TGTGCCAGTCAAGTTGTCGGAGGGGGATTCTACAATGAGCAGTTCTTC.

The chain links TRBV7-8 to TRBJ2-2, with 13 bases identical to TRBD2. CDR1 SGHVS and CDR2 FQNEAQ come from the germline V gene. Trimming took 1 base from V and 6 from J; bases not matched to a gene: 14. This CDR3 has 20 amino acids. The CDR3 region is CASSLGLTGTSGEKAGELFF. CDR3 nucleotide sequence: TGTGCCAGCAGCTTAGGGTTGACCGGGACTAGCGGGGAAAAAGCCGGGGAGCTGTTTTTT.

This clonotype has only one observation. The CDR3 loop is CSYGGDDKQYF. The CDR3, as DNA: TGCAGCTATGGGGGTGATGACAAGCAGTACTTC. The chain uses TRBV20-1 and TRBJ2-7; perhaps D is TRBD1 or TRBD2 (5 bases each). Germline V gives CDR1 DFQATT, CDR2 SNEGSKA (reference sequence). The CDR3 totals 11 residues.

Concerning this clonotype: Compared with germline, one end of the junction differs, possibly owing to a read error. The chain uses TRBV12-3 or TRBV12-4 and TRBJ2-5; 9 bases line up with TRBD1. CDR3 length equals 14 residues. CDR3 nucleotides: TGTGCCAGCAGTTGGGACAGGGTCGGAGAGACTCAGTACTTC. Translation gives CASSWDRVGETQYF.

A single count supports this clonotype. V and J are TRBV6-5 and TRBJ2-7; D gene uncertain. Trimming removed 5 bases from V and 3 bases from J, with 8 bases in between. The CDR3 sequence is 12 residues long. The germline V gene encodes CDR1 MNHEY and CDR2 SVGAGI. Here the CDR3 DNA reads TGTGCCAGCAGTCGCCCAGGCTACGAGCAGTACTTC. It encodes CASSRPGYEQYF.

The chain employs TRBV29-1 and TRBJ2-5; 12 bases are shared with TRBD2. The better agreement between TRBJ2-1 and the DNA end casts doubt on the J call. CDR1 and CDR2 (germline): SQVTM, ANQGSEA. This CDR3 has 18 residues. CDR3 amino acids: CSSDWAETSGGSYNEQFF. As DNA, the CDR3 is TGCAGCTCGGATTGGGCCGAGACTAGCGGGGGCTCCTACAATGAGCAGTTCTTC.

The chain has TRBV20-1 and TRBJ2-2; D is unclear. V lost 1 base and J lost 2, with 8 bases in between. Germline CDR1 DFQATT, CDR2 SNEGSKA (reference sequence). The CDR3 is 14 residues long. In DNA form, the CDR3 reads TGCAGTGCTAGAGCGGTAGACAACACCGGGGAGCTGTTTTTT. Its translation is CSARAVDNTGELFF.

J is TRBJ2-7 and V is TRBV27, with D unresolved. V lost 4 bases, J lost 1 base, and 8 bases lay in between. This CDR3 region has 13 residues. Germline-derived CDR1 and CDR2 are MNHEY and SMNVEV (reference sequence). The chain's CDR3 is CASSWSESYEQYF. The CDR3 DNA follows: TGTGCCAGCAGTTGGAGCGAGTCCTACGAGCAGTACTTC.

This clonotype appeared a few times. The chain is built from TRBV7-2 and TRBJ2-7, with D perhaps matching TRBD1 or TRBD2 (6 bases each). The CDR3 consists of 15 residues. V lost 5 bases, J lost 2 bases, and 16 bases lay in between. Germline assignment: CDR1 SGHTA and CDR2 FQGNSA. The CDR3 DNA is TGTGCCAGCAGCCCGACGCGGGACACAACCTACGAGCAGTACTTC. Residues: CASSPTRDTTYEQYF.

This clonotype has a handful of counts. The chain couples TRBV7-2 to TRBJ2-3; TRBD2 agrees at 10 bases. The junction had 1 base not matched to a gene; V was cut back by 1 base and J by 3 bases. CDR1 is SGHTA, CDR2 FQGNSA, per germline. CDR3 length: 15 residues. The CDR3 sequence: CASSLVSGGTDTQYF. The CDR3 nucleotides are TGTGCCAGCAGCTTAGTTAGCGGGGGGACAGATACGCAGTATTTT.

V is TRBV29-1 and J is TRBJ1-1; 7 positions agree with TRBD1. The germline V gene has CDR1 SQVTM and CDR2 ANQGSEA. V was pared by 4 bases and J by 2 bases, with 4 bases of the junction left unmatched. The CDR3 sequence is 13 residues long. CDR3 in amino acids: CSVAGQYNTEAFF. CDR3 DNA: TGCAGCGTTGCGGGACAGTACAACACTGAAGCTTTCTTT.

This clonotype was counted at least ten times. The chain is built from TRBV7-3 and TRBJ2-5, with TRBD1 matching 9 bases. Gene TRBJ2-1 matches the end of the DNA better, so the J call may be wrong. Germline CDR1 SGHTA, CDR2 FQGTGA. The CDR3 loop spans 15 amino acids. The CDR3 nucleotides read TGTGCCAGCAGCTTGACAGGGGGAACTTACAATGAGCAGTTCTTC. Translated, it gives CASSLTGGTYNEQFF.

This clonotype was observed a handful of times. This chain joins TRBV29-1 and TRBJ1-2; D perhaps matches TRBD1 (5 bases). CDR1 and CDR2 from the germline V gene are SQVTM and ANQGSEA. Trimming left V 2 bases short and J 3 bases short, with 10 bases between. The CDR3 is 13 amino acids. The CDR3 region is CSVERGGDYGYTF. DNA of the CDR3: TGCAGCGTTGAACGTGGGGGGGACTATGGCTACACCTTC.

The CDR3 DNA follows: TGTGCCAGCAGCCGTATCGAGGCCTCCATGAACACTGAAGCTTTCTTT. It is translated as CASSRIEASMNTEAFF. This chain links TRBV7-9 with TRBJ1-1; unclear D gene. The V and J ends lost 5 bases and 0 bases respectively, with 16 bases between them. Germline V gene data show CDR1 as SEHNR and CDR2 as FQNEAQ (reference sequence). This CDR3 is 16 amino acids long.